This T cell receptor (beta chain) originates from a study of shared clonotypes between healthy human individuals. Trimming took off 5 bases at V and 1 base at J, with 8 bases between the two ends. Germline CDR1 MNHEY, CDR2 SMNVEV (reference sequence). The CDR3 totals 13 residues. Sequencing was performed with immunoSEQ multiplex PCR; in TCRdb, only in-frame clones are kept and a portion is missing. The table records 1.5 million to 1.9 million clones, approximately 98% of them present only once. The chain joins TRBV27 to TRBJ2-5, with a tentative D call TRBD2 (5 bases). This TCR was sampled from a man aged 25-40 years in good health. Sequencing used naive CD4+ T cells sorted from blood. Subset: CD45RA+ positively selected. The CDR3 sequence: CASSTRSQETQYF. The CDR3 nucleotides read TGTGCCAGCAGTACTAGGTCCCAAGAGACCCAGTACTTC.